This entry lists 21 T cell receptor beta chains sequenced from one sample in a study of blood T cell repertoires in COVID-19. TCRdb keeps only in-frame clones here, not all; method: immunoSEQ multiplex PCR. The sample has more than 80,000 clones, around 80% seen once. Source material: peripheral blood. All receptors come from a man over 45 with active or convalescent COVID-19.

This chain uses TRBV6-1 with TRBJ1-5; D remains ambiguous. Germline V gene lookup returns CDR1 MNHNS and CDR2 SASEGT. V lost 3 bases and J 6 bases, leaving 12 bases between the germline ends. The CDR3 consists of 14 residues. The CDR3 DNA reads TGTGCCAGCAGTGAGCCACACGGGAGTCAGCCCCAGCATTTT. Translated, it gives CASSEPHGSQPQHF.

In DNA form, the CDR3 reads TGTGCCAGCAGCGCATGGGACAGGGATGAAAAACTGTTTTTT. It specifies CASSAWDRDEKLFF. The chain uses TRBV9 and TRBJ1-4; 9 nucleotides agree with TRBD1. J was trimmed by 6 bases and V by 3 bases; bases with no gene match: 3. This CDR3 comprises 14 residues. Looked up from germline, CDR1 is SGDLS and CDR2 is YYNGEE.

The CDR3 coding sequence is TGTGCCAGCAGTGAATATGGGAGCGGGACAGATACGCAGTATTTT. The encoded protein is CASSEYGSGTDTQYF. The chain uses TRBV25-1 and TRBJ2-3; the D gene is possibly TRBD2 (6 bases). The germline CDR1 and CDR2 sequences are MGHDK and SYGVNS. This CDR3 is built from 15 residues. The germline V and J ends were trimmed by 0 bases and 3 bases, with 10 bases remaining between them.

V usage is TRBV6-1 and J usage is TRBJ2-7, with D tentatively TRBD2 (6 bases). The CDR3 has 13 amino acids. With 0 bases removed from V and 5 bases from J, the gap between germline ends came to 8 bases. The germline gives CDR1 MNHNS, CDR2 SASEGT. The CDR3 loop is CASSEARRDEQYV. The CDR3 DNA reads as TGTGCCAGCAGTGAAGCGAGGAGGGACGAGCAGTACGTC.

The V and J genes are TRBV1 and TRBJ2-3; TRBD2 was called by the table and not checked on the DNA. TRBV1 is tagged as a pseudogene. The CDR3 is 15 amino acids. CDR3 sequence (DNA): TGCACCAGCAGCCCTAGCAGGTACCCCACAGATACGCAGTATTTT. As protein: CTSSPSRYPTDTQYF.

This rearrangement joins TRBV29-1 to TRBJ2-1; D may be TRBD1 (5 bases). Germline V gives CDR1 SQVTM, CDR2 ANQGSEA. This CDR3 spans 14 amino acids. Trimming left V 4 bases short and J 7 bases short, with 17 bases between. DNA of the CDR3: TGCAGCGTTGTCCGGCCCAATCAGGGAAATGAGCAGTTCTTC. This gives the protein CSVVRPNQGNEQFF.

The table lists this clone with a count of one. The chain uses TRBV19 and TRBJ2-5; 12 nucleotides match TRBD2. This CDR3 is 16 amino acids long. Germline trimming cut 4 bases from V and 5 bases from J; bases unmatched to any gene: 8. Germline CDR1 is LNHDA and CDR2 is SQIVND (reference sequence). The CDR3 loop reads CASSRLLAGGLETQYF. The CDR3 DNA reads TGTGCCAGTAGTAGGCTACTAGCGGGGGGCCTGGAGACCCAGTACTTC. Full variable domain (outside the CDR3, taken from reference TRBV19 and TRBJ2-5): DGGITQSPKYLFRKEGQNVTLSCEQNLNHDAMYWYRQDPGQGLRLIYYSQIVNDFQKGDIAEGYSVSREKKESFPLTVTSAQKNPTAFYLCASSRLLAGGLETQYFGPGTRLLVL.

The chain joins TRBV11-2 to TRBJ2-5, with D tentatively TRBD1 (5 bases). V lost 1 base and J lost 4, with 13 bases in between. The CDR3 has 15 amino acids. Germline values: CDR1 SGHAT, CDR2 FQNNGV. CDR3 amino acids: CASSLGAGRGETQYF. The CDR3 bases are TGTGCCAGCAGCTTAGGGGCAGGGCGAGGAGAGACCCAGTACTTC.

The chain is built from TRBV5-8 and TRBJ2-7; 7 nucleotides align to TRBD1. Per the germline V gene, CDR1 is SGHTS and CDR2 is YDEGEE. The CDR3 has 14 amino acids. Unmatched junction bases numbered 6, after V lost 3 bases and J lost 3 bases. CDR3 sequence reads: CASSWGTAFYEQYV. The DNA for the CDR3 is TGTGCCAGCAGCTGGGGGACAGCTTTCTACGAGCAGTACGTC.

Here the CDR3 DNA reads TGTGCCAGCAGCGTAGAGTCGGGGACTCTCACGACAGATACGCAGTATTTT. This encodes CASSVESGTLTTDTQYF. The V call is TRBV9, the J call TRBJ2-3; a possible D gene is TRBD2 (6 bases). The V and J ends lost 0 bases and 3 bases respectively, with 17 bases between them. The CDR3 loop spans 17 amino acids. The germline CDR1 and CDR2 sequences are SGDLS and YYNGEE.

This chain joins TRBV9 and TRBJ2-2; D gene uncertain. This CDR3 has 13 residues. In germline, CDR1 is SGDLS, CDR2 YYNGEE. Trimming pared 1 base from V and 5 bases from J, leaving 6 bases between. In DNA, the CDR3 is TGTGCCAGCAGCGTAAGCCCAACCGGGGAGCTGTTTTTT. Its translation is CASSVSPTGELFF.

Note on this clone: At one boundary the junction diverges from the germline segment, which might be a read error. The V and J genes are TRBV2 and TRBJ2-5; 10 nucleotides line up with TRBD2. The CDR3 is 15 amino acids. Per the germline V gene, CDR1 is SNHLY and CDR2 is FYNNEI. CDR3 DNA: TGTGCCAGCAGTAAAGCTAGCGGGGGCCAAGAGACCCAGTACTTC. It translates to CASSKASGGQETQYF. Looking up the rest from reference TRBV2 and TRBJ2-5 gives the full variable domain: EPEVTQTPSHQVTQMGQEVILRCVPISNHLYFYWYRQILGQKVEFLVSFYNNEISEKSEIFDDQFSVERPDGSNFTLKIRSTKLEDSAMYFCASSKASGGQETQYFGPGTRLLVL.

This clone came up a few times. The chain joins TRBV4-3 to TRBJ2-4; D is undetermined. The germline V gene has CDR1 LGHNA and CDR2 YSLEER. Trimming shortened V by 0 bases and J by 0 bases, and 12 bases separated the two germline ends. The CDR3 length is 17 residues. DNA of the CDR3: TGCGCCAGCAGCCAAGATCGATCACATCCAGCCAAAAACATTCAGTACTTC. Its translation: CASSQDRSHPAKNIQYF.

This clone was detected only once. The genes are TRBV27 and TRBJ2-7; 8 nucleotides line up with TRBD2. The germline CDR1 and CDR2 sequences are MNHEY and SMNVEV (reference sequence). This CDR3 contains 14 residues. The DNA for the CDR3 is TGTGCCAGCAGTCCCGGGGGGGCCTCCCACGAGCAGTACGTC. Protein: CASSPGGASHEQYV.

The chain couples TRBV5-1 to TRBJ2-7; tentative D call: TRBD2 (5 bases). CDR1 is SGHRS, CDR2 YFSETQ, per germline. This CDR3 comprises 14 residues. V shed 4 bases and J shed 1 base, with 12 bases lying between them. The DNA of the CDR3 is TGCGCCAGCAGCCCGGAGGACGCATCCTACGAGCAGTACTTC. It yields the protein CASSPEDASYEQYF.

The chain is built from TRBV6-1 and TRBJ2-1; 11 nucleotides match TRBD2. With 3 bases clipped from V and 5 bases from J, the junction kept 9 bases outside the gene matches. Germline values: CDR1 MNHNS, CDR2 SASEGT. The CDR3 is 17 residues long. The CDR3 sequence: CASSDPNIAGGDNEQFF. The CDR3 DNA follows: TGTGCCAGCAGTGACCCCAACATAGCGGGGGGGGACAATGAGCAGTTCTTC.

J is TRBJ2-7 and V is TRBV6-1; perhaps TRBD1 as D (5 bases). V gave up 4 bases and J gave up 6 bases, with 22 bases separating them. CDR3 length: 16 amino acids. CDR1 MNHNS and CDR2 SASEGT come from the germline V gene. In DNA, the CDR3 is TGTGCCAGCAGTGGGTCTTGGCAGGGTGGAAAAATCGAGCAGTACGTC. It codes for CASSGSWQGGKIEQYV.

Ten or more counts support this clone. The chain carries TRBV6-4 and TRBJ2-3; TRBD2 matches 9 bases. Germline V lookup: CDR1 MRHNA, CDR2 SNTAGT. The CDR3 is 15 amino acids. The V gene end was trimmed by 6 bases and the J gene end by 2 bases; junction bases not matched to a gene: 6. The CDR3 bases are TGTGCCAGCAGCGAGGGGACTAGCTCCACAGATACGCAGTATTTT. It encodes CASSEGTSSTDTQYF.

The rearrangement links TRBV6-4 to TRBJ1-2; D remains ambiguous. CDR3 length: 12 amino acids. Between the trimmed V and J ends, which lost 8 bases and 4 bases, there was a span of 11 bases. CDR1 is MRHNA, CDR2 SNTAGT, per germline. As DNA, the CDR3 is TGTGCCAGCCGCGGTGCGGCCTATGGCTACACCTTC. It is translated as CASRGAAYGYTF.

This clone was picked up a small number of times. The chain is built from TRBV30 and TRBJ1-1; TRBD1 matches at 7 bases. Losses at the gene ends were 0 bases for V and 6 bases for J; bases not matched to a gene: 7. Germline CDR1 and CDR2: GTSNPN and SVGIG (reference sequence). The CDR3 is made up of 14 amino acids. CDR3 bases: TGTGCCTGGAGTGTACTGGGTCAGGGGGCTGAAGCTTTCTTT. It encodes CAWSVLGQGAEAFF.

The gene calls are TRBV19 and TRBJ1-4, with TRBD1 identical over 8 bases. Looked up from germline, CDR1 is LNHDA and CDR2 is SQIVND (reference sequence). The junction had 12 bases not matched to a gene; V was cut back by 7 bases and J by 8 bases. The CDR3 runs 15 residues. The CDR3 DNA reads TGTGCCAGTACCAGACCGGACAGGGAAGGGGAAAAACTGTTTTTT. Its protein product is CASTRPDREGEKLFF.